A single T cell receptor beta chain is shown here with its context. Profiling relied on immunoSEQ multiplex PCR, and the TCRdb table lists in-frame clones only, not all of them. The table lists roughly 1,500 clones, around 76% of them singletons. The data originate from a study of T cell repertoires and HLA-DP antigens. After about 16 days, CD4+ cells were restimulated 24 h with the same allogeneic DPB1. HeLa stimulator cells carried retrovirally transduced HLA-DPA1/DPB1, HLA-DM, invariant chain and CD80. Trimming removed 4 bases from V and 5 bases from J; junction bases left unmatched: 7. The length of the CDR3 is 15 residues. The germline CDR1 and CDR2 sequences are SEHNR and FQNEAQ (reference sequence).

This chain joins TRBV7-9 and TRBJ2-3, with 9 bases matching TRBD2. The sequenced sample consisted of CD137- CD4+ T cells from cultured PBMCs. This receptor was taken from a man between 45 and 60 years old in good health and CMV-seronegative. The CDR3 DNA reads TGTGCCAGCAGCTGGTCTAGCGGGATGGTAGATACGCAGTATTTT. As protein: CASSWSSGMVDTQYF.